This T cell receptor (beta chain) came from a study of neurological immune-mediated disorders. This clonotype has ten or more counts. Libraries from sorted cells each used approximately 990,000 CD4+ or CD8+ T cells. From 15-18 subjects, every sequencing run obtained over 200 million TCR-beta sequences. TCRdb re-called the 5' RACE reads through MiXCR, storing one row per CDR3 protein. The table lists about 17,000 distinct CDR3 sequences, around 3.4% of them singletons. Trimming pared 6 bases from V and 2 bases from J, leaving 13 bases between. CDR3 length equals 14 residues. Looked up from germline, CDR1 is SQVTM and CDR2 is ANQGSEA.

The J gene is TRBJ1-4, the V gene TRBV29-1, with D possibly TRBD1 on 6 matching bases. The specimen sequenced was CD8+ T cells from blood. The clonotype originates from a woman aged 40 to 55 in good health. CDR3 DNA sequence: TGCAGCGTGGCCCGGACAGCGACTAATGAAAAACTGTTTTTT. This sequence encodes CSVARTATNEKLFF.